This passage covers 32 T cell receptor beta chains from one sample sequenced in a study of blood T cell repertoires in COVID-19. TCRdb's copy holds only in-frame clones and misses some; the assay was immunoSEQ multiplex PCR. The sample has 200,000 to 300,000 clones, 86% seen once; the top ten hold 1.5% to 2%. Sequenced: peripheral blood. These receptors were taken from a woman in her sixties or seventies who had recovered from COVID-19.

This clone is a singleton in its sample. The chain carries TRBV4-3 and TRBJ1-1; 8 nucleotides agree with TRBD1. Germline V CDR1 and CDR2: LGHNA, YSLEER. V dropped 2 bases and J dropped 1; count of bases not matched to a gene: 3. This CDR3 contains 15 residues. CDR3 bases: TGCGCCAGCAGCCAATTAACAGGGGGGAACACTGAAGCTTTCTTT. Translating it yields CASSQLTGGNTEAFF.

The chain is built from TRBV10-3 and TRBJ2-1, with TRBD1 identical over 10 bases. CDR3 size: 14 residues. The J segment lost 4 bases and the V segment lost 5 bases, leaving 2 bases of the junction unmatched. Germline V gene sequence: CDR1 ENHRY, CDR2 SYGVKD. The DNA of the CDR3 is TGTGCCATCAGTCCGGGACAGGGGTACAATGAGCAGTTCTTC. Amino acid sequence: CAISPGQGYNEQFF.

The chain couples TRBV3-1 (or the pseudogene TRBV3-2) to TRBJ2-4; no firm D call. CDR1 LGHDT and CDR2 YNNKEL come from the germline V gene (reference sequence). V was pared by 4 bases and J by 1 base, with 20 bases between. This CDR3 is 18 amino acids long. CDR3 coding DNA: TGTGCCAGCAGCCCACATCGGGTATATCTTTTGGCCAAAAACATTCAGTACTTC. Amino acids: CASSPHRVYLLAKNIQYF.

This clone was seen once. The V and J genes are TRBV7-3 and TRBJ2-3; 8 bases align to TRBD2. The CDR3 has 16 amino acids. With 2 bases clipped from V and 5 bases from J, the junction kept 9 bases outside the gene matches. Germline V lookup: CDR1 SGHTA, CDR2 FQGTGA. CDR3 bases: TGTGCCAGCAGCTTAGGCCTAGCGGGCCCCCTAGATACGCAGTATTTT. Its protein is CASSLGLAGPLDTQYF.

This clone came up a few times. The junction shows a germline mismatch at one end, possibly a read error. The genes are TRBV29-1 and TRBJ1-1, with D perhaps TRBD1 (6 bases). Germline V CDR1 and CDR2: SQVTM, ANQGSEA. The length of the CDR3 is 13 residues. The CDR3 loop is CSAEGGPDTEAFF. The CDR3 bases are TGCAGCGCTGAAGGGGGGCCGGACACTGAAGCTTTCTTT. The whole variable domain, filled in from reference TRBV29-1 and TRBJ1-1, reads SAVISQKPSRDICQRGTSLTIQCQVDSQVTMMFWYRQQPGQSLTLIATANQGSEATYESGFVIDKFPISRPNLTFSTLTVSNMSPEDSSIYLCSAEGGPDTEAFFGQGTRLTVV.

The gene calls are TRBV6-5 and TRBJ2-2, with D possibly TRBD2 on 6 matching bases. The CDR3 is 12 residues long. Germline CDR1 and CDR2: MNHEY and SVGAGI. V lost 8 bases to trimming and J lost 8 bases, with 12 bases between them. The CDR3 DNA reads TGTGCCAGCCTATGGGGGGTAGGGGAGCTGTTTTTT. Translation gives CASLWGVGELFF.

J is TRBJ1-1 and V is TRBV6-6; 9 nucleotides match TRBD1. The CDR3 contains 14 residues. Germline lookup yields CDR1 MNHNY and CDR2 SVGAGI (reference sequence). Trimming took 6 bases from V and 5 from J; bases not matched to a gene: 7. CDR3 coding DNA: TGTGCCAGCAGCACTACAGGGGGCAAAACTGAAGCTTTCTTT. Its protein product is CASSTTGGKTEAFF.

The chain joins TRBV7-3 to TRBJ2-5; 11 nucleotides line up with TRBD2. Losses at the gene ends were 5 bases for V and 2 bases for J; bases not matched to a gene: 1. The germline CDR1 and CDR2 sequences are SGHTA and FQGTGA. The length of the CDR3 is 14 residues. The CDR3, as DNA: TGTGCCAGCAGCGTAGCGGGGGGGCAAGAGACCCAGTACTTC. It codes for CASSVAGGQETQYF.

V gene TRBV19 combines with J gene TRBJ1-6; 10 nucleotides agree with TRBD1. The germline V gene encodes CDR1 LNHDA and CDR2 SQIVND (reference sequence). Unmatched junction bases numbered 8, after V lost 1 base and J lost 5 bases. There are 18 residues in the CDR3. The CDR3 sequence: CASSIALDRGPNNSPLHF. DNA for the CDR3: TGTGCCAGTAGTATAGCCCTCGACAGGGGGCCAAATAATTCACCCCTCCACTTT. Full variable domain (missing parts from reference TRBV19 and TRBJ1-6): DGGITQSPKYLFRKEGQNVTLSCEQNLNHDAMYWYRQDPGQGLRLIYYSQIVNDFQKGDIAEGYSVSREKKESFPLTVTSAQKNPTAFYLCASSIALDRGPNNSPLHFGNGTRLTVT.

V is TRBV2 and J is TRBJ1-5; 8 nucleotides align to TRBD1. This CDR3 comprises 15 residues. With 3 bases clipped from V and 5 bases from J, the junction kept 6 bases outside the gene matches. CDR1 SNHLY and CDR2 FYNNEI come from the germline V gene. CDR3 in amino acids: CASSDSLRGHQPQHF. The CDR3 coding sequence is TGTGCCAGCAGTGATAGTCTCAGGGGGCATCAGCCCCAGCATTTT. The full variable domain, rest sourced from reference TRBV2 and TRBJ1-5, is EPEVTQTPSHQVTQMGQEVILRCVPISNHLYFYWYRQILGQKVEFLVSFYNNEISEKSEIFDDQFSVERPDGSNFTLKIRSTKLEDSAMYFCASSDSLRGHQPQHFGDGTRLSIL.

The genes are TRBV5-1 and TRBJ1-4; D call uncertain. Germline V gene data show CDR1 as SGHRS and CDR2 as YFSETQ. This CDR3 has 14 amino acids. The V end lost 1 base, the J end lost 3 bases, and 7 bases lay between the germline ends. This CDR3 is CASSLLRPNEKLFF. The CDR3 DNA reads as TGCGCCAGCAGCTTGTTGAGGCCTAATGAAAAACTGTTTTTT.

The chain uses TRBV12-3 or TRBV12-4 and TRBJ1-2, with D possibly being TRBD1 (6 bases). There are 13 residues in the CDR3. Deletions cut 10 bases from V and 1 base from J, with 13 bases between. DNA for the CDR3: TGTGCCATCCGGGACACCCATAACTATGGCTACACCTTC. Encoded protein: CAIRDTHNYGYTF.

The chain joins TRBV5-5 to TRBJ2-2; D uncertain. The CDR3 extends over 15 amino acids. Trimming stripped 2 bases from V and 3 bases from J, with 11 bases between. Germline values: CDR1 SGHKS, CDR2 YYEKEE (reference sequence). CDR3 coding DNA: TGTGCCAGCAGCTTACGACTGGCCCACACCGGGGAGCTGTTTTTT. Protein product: CASSLRLAHTGELFF.

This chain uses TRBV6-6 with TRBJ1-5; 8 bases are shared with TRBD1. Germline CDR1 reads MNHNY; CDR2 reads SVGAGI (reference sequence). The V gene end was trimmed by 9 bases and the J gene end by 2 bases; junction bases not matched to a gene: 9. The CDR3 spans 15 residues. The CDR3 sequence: CASIQQGGGNQPQHF. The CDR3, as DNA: TGTGCCAGTATACAACAGGGGGGAGGCAATCAGCCCCAGCATTTT.

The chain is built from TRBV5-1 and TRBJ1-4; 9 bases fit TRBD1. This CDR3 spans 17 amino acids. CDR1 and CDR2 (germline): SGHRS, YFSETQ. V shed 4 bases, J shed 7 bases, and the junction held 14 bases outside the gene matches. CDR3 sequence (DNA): TGCGCCAGCAGCCCTGGGGACAGGGTAGGTTGGGGTGAAAAACTGTTTTTT. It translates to CASSPGDRVGWGEKLFF.

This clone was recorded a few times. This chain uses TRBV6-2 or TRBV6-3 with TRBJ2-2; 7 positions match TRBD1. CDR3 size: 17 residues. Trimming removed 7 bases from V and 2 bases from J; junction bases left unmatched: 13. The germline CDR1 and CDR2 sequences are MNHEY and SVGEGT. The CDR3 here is CASTPRQGGENTGELFF. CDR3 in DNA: TGTGCCAGCACCCCCCGCCAAGGGGGCGAAAACACCGGGGAGCTGTTTTTT.

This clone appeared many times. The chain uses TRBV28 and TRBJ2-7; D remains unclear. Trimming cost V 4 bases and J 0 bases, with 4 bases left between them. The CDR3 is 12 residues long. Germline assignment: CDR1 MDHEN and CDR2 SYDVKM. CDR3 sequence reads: CASSSSSYEQYF. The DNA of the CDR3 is TGTGCCAGCAGTTCCAGCTCCTACGAGCAGTACTTC.

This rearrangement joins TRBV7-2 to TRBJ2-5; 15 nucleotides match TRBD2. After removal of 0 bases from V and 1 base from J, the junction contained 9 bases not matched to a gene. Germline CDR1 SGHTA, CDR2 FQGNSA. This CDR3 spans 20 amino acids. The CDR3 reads CASSLAFPGLAGGPQETQYF. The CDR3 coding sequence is TGTGCCAGCAGCTTAGCCTTCCCGGGACTAGCGGGGGGCCCCCAAGAGACCCAGTACTTC. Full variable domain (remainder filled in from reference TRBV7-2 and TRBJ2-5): GAGVSQSPSNKVTEKGKDVELRCDPISGHTALYWYRQSLGQGLEFLIYFQGNSAPDKSGLPSDRFSAERTGGSVSTLTIQRTQQEDSAVYLCASSLAFPGLAGGPQETQYFGPGTRLLVL.

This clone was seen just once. In DNA, the CDR3 is TGTGCCAGCAGTTTTAGCGGGGGGGGCTACGAGCAGTACTTC. It translates to CASSFSGGGYEQYF. V is TRBV28 and J is TRBJ2-7, with 11 bases matching TRBD2. Germline V gene sequence: CDR1 MDHEN, CDR2 SYDVKM. The CDR3 spans 14 residues. The J segment lost 3 bases and the V segment lost 3 bases, leaving 1 base of the junction unmatched.

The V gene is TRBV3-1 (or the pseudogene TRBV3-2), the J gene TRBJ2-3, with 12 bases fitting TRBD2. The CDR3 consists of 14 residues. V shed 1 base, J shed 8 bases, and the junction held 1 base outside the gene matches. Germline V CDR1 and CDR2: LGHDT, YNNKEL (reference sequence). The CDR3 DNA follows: TGTGCCAGCAGCCAAGCGACTAGCGGGGGTACGCAGTATTTT. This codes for CASSQATSGGTQYF.

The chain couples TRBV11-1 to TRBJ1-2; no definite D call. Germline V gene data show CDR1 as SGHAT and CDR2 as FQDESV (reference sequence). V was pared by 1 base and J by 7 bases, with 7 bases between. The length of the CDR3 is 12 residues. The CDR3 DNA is TGTGCCAGCAGCTTAGGGGAGGCTGGCTACACCTTC. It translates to CASSLGEAGYTF. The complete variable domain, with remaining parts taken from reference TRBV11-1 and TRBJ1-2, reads EAEVAQSPRYKITEKSQAVAFWCDPISGHATLYWYRQILGQGPELLVQFQDESVVDDSQLPKDRFSAERLKGVDSTLKIQPAELGDSAMYLCASSLGEAGYTFGSGTRLTVV.

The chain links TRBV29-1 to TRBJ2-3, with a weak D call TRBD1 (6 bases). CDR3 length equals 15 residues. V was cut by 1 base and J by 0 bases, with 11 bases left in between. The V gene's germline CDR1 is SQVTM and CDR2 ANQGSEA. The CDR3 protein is CSVEGTETSTDTQYF. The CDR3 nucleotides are TGCAGCGTTGAAGGGACAGAAACTAGCACAGATACGCAGTATTTT.

CDR3 loop: CASSPPTGAGSPLHF. CDR3 coding DNA: TGTGCCAGCAGCCCCCCAACGGGCGCGGGATCACCCCTCCACTTT. The chain uses TRBV5-4 and TRBJ1-6; D ambiguous. V was clipped by 4 bases and J by 10 bases, with 18 bases between them. Germline values: CDR1 SGHNT, CDR2 YYREEE (reference sequence). The CDR3 is made up of 15 amino acids.

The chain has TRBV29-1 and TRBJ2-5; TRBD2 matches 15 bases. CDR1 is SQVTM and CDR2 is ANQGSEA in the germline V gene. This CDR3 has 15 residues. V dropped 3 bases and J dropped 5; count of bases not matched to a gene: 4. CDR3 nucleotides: TGCAGCGTTGAGGGGACTAGCGGGGGGTATGAGACCCAGTACTTC. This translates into CSVEGTSGGYETQYF.

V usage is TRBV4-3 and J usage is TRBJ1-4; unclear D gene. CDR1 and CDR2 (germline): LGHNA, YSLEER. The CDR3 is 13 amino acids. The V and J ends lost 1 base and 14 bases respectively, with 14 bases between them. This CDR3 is CASSQVTRLGLFF. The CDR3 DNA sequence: TGCGCCAGCAGCCAAGTCACGCGGTTAGGTCTGTTTTTT.

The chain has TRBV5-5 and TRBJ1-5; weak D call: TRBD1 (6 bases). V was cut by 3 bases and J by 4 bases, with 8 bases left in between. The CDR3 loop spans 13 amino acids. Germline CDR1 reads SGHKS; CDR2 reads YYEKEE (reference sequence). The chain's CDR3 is CASSWDMNQPQHF. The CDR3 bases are TGTGCCAGCAGCTGGGACATGAATCAGCCCCAGCATTTT.

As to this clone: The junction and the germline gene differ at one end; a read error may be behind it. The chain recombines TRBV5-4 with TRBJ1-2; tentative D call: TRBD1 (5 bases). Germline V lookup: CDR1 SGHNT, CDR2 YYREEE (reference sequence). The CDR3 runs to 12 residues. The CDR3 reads CASSYLTGEPAF. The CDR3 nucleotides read TGTGCCAGCAGCTACCTTACGGGGGAACCAGCCTTC.

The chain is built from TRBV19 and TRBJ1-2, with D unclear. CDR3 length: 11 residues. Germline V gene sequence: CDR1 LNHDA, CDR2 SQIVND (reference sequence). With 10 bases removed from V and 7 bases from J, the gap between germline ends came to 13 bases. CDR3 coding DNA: TGTGCCACCTCGACCGGGAGTGGCTACACCTTC. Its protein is CATSTGSGYTF.

CDR3 DNA sequence: TGTGCCAGCAGCTTAAGGGGACAGGGAAGAAACACCATATATTTT. Translating it yields CASSLRGQGRNTIYF. V usage is TRBV7-2 and J usage is TRBJ1-3, with TRBD1 matching over 9 bases. The germline gives CDR1 SGHTA, CDR2 FQGNSA. The V and J ends lost 2 bases and 5 bases, in that order; junction bases with no gene match: 4. The CDR3 is 15 residues long.

As DNA, the CDR3 is TGTGCCAGCTCACTCCCGGACTCTTACGAGCAGTACTTC. It encodes CASSLPDSYEQYF. The J gene is TRBJ2-7, the V gene TRBV18; the D gene is possibly TRBD2 (5 bases). This CDR3 is built from 13 residues. Germline lookup yields CDR1 KGHSH and CDR2 LQKENI. The V and J ends lost 4 bases and 4 bases respectively, with 11 bases between them.

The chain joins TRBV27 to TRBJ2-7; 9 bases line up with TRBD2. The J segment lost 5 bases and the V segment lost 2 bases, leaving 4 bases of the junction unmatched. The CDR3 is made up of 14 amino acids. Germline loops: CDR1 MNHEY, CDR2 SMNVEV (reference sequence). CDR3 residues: CASSLLAGLNEQYF. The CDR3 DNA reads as TGTGCCAGCAGTTTACTAGCGGGGCTCAACGAGCAGTACTTC.

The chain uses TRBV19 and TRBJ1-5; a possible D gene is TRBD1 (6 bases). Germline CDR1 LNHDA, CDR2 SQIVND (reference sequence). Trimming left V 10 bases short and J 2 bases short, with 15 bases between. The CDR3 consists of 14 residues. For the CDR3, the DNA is TGTGCCACCGCAGGGGTGGGGGGCAATCAGCCCCAGCATTTT. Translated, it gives CATAGVGGNQPQHF.